This TCR beta chain appears in the sequencing data of a study of T cells in Graves' hyperthyroidism and ophthalmopathy (dated by TCRdb to the late 2010s). Describing the broader study: Peripheral blood was collected at initial diagnosis, before any treatment. To identify distinguishing TCR V-J signatures, a discovery cohort of about a hundred patients was used, comprising some 45 with Graves' ophthalmopathy and 57 with stable Graves' hyperthyroidism. Whether ophthalmopathy could be predicted prospectively was tested in an independent validation cohort made up of 18 hyperthyroidism patients plus 17 patients who later progressed to ophthalmopathy. The roughly 91 discovery patients were randomly divided into training and test sets at a 7:3 ratio. In addition, the study compared T-cell repertoires in thyroid tissue and in blood from a handful of Graves' hyperthyroidism patients. Once sampling was done, hyperthyroidism patients were given methimazole at a starting dose of 30 mg daily, whereas ophthalmopathy patients were given high-dose intravenous methylprednisolone. TCR Vbeta CDR3 sequencing of some 140 peripheral blood samples (over 40 ophthalmopathy, under 80 hyperthyroidism and some 17 progressor patients) is reported in the paper. The full study reports these points: Most expanded thyroid clonotypes (frequency above 0.001) were also found in blood, which suggests that blood repertoires may mirror thyroid immune responses. During validation, the model predicted progression to ophthalmopathy a median of around 6 months ahead of onset, with almost 71% sensitivity and less than 85% specificity. A model built on a 13 V-J signature distinguished ophthalmopathy from stable hyperthyroidism, reaching about 88% sensitivity and approximately 83% specificity in cross-validation and 80%/75% in testing. Sample size was not statistically predetermined, and investigators were not blinded to group allocation.

A patient counted as having stable Graves' hyperthyroidism if no progression to ophthalmopathy occurred over 18 months of follow-up. Hyperthyroidism patients were newly diagnosed, with disease duration under 2 months, and aged 18 to 65 years. Any patient with an uncontrolled infection, another autoimmune disease, pregnancy or lactation was excluded. Clinical symptoms, serum thyroxine and TRAb, thyroid ultrasound, and orbital computed tomography formed the basis for the diagnoses. PBMCs were separated from under 12 ml of fresh peripheral blood using Ficoll-Paque density gradient centrifugation. Trizol reagent was used to extract total RNA, and RNA quality was then checked on an Agilent 2100 Bioanalyzer. Notes on this clonotype: There is no known antigen for this receptor. Base-call qualities are not available, and no considerably larger clone is one nucleotide away.

Spanning cysteine to phenylalanine, the CDR3 consists of 15 amino acids. The sequence is cut down to CDR3 DNA, 45 bases in frame from base 1. V sheds 3 bases and J sheds 4 bases, leaving 16 bases between their ends. In the germline V gene, CDR1 corresponds to SGHRS and CDR2 to YFSETQ. The TCR beta CDR3 regions were amplified from the RNA transcripts. The first round of RT-PCR for the TCR CDR3 was performed with the HTBI primer set and the Qiagen OneStep RT-PCR kit. The libraries were constructed in a second round of multiplex PCR and then size-selected and purified. Paired-end sequencing of the libraries was performed with 100 bp reads on an Illumina HiSeq2000. As for the original processing: SOAPnuke was used to process the raw data, with reads discarded if the reads contained adapters or uncalled bases, had a mean Phred below 15, or lacked an exact constant-primer or identifier match. High-quality paired reads were merged with COPE v1.2.5, and unique nucleotide sequences were defined as clonotypes. MiTCR v1.1 was used to align the clonotypes against IMGT TRBV, TRBD and TRBJ reference segments. Only V-J combinations with frequency above 0.0001, covering 99.2% of repertoires, were analysed. The TCS score was defined as F50 (clonal expansion) divided by E x V (chaos), with BLOSUM62-based TCRdist calculated between CDR3 peptides within each V-J. Welch's t-statistics and random forest reduced fewer than 550 V-J features to some 14, which were used in a naive Bayes classifier (R e1071). TCRdb itself trimmed the public reads at Q25 with fastp, ran MiXCR and retained productive beta chains. Merged by CDR3 protein, the rows form single entries marked with the most common genes and DNA. These V and J calls are TCRdb output, not the study's own analysis. This sample gives around 350,000 distinct CDR3 sequences in total; 19% of them show up just once. Around 4% of the sample is in the top ten clones.

Sequenced sample: blood. The rearrangement joined TRBV5-1 to TRBJ1-1; TRBD1 is a possible D gene, resting on 5 matching bases. The receptor's source is a woman younger than 30 with Graves' hyperthyroidism. The CDR3 reads as follows: CASSSGDLMGTEAFF. The sequenced DNA is TGCGCCAGCAGCTCGGGGGACCTCATGGGCACTGAAGCTTTCTTT. When the CDR3 is completed using the reference TRBV5-1 and TRBJ1-1 genes on either side, the full variable domain is KAGVTQTPRYLIKTRGQQVTLSCSPISGHRSVSWYQQTPGQGLQFLFEYFSETQRNKGNFPGRFSGRQFSNSRSEMNVSTLELGDSALYLCASSSGDLMGTEAFFGQGTRLTVV.